A single sample is the source of the 18 T cell receptor beta chains below, sequenced in a study of blood T cell repertoires in COVID-19. The repertoire was sequenced with immunoSEQ multiplex PCR; TCRdb's copy has only in-frame clones and lacks some. The data contain around 30,000 clones, roughly 94% of them singletons. Sequenced sample: peripheral blood. These receptor sequences come from a human donor with active COVID-19. The donor label of this sample is uncertain.

The CDR3 DNA reads as TGTGCCACCAGTGAGCCATATGCCGCGGGATCCTACAATGAGCAGTTCTTC. Its translation is CATSEPYAAGSYNEQFF. The rearrangement uses TRBV24-1 and TRBJ2-1, with TRBD2 as a possible D gene (6 bases). The CDR3 runs 17 residues. Trimming cost V 4 bases and J 1 base, with 16 bases left between them. Germline V gives CDR1 KGHDR, CDR2 SFDVKD.

This rearrangement joins TRBV7-6 to TRBJ2-7, with TRBD1 matching 8 bases. The trim removed 3 bases at V and 3 bases at J, leaving 7 bases unmatched. The CDR3 length is 15 residues. Germline lookup yields CDR1 SGHVS and CDR2 FNYEAQ. The CDR3 loop reads CASSFQGARDYEQYF. CDR3 DNA: TGTGCCAGCAGCTTTCAGGGGGCCAGAGACTACGAGCAGTACTTC.

V is TRBV5-5 and J is TRBJ1-5; maybe TRBD1 (5 bases). This CDR3 has 16 amino acids. V lost 0 bases and J 0 bases, leaving 10 bases between the germline ends. From germline, CDR1 is SGHKS and CDR2 YYEKEE (reference sequence). CDR3 protein: CASSLVADISNQPQHF. The CDR3, as DNA: TGTGCCAGCAGCTTGGTAGCGGACATTAGCAATCAGCCCCAGCATTTT.

This clone occurred a few times. The gene calls are TRBV10-1 and TRBJ1-6; D might be TRBD1 (6 bases). Trimming stripped 8 bases from V and 4 bases from J, with 12 bases between. The germline gives CDR1 WNHNN, CDR2 SYGVQD (reference sequence). The CDR3 consists of 14 residues. The CDR3 spells CASSATGYNSPLHF. The CDR3 bases are TGCGCCAGCTCCGCGACAGGATATAATTCACCCCTCCACTTT.

The chain recombines TRBV19 with TRBJ2-5; 7 positions agree with TRBD2. Per germline, CDR1 LNHDA and CDR2 SQIVND (reference sequence). The trim removed 4 bases at V and 4 bases at J, leaving 9 bases unmatched. The CDR3 loop spans 15 amino acids. CDR3 protein: CASSTQAGRGETQYF. The CDR3 region has the DNA TGTGCCAGTAGTACACAAGCGGGGAGGGGAGAGACCCAGTACTTC.

This chain uses TRBV7-6 with TRBJ2-7; the match to TRBD2 covers 8 bases. Germline assignment: CDR1 SGHVS and CDR2 FNYEAQ. The CDR3 totals 17 residues. Unmatched junction bases numbered 22, after V lost 9 bases and J lost 6 bases. CDR3 DNA sequence: TGTGCCAGGGGGAGGCGGAGCGGGAGATCGTCCCCCAGCGAGCAGTACTTC. Its protein product is CARGRRSGRSSPSEQYF.

The chain recombines TRBV11-3 with TRBJ2-7, with D perhaps matching TRBD2 (6 bases). The CDR3 extends over 14 amino acids. The germline V gene has CDR1 SGHNT and CDR2 YENEEA. V lost 1 base, J lost 0 bases, and 7 bases lay in between. The CDR3 is CASSLGAGSYEQYF. The DNA for the CDR3 is TGTGCCAGCAGCTTAGGAGCGGGCTCCTACGAGCAGTACTTC.

The V and J genes are TRBV6-5 and TRBJ2-2; no firm D call. Per germline, CDR1 MNHEY and CDR2 SVGAGI. V dropped 6 bases and J dropped 1 base, with 9 bases sitting between them. There are 14 residues in the CDR3. This chain's CDR3 is CASSAGQNTGELFF. Written as DNA, the CDR3 is TGTGCCAGCAGCGCCGGTCAGAACACCGGGGAGCTGTTTTTT.

This clone was recorded only once. The chain has TRBV27 and TRBJ2-5; tentatively, D is TRBD2 (6 bases). V shed 5 bases and J shed 0 bases, with 16 bases lying between them. CDR3 length: 16 residues. Germline assignment: CDR1 MNHEY and CDR2 SMNVEV (reference sequence). The CDR3 region has the DNA TGTGCCAGCAGTCCCTCGGACTACCCAAACCAAGAGACCCAGTACTTC. It translates to CASSPSDYPNQETQYF.

The sample holds one count of this clone. This chain joins TRBV29-1 and TRBJ2-3; 12 nucleotides match TRBD2. The CDR3 consists of 16 residues. The germline V gene has CDR1 SQVTM and CDR2 ANQGSEA. J gave up 2 bases and V 0 bases, and 3 bases lay outside the gene matches. The CDR3 DNA reads as TGCAGCGTTGAAGATTGGACTAGCGGGAACACAGATACGCAGTATTTT. Protein sequence: CSVEDWTSGNTDTQYF.

The chain carries TRBV5-1 and TRBJ2-4; TRBD2 matches 11 bases. This CDR3 spans 15 amino acids. Germline-derived CDR1 and CDR2 are SGHRS and YFSETQ. V was clipped by 3 bases and J by 1 base; unmatched bases: 0. As DNA, the CDR3 is TGCGCCAGCAGCTGGACTAGCGGGGCCAAAAACATTCAGTACTTC. This translates into CASSWTSGAKNIQYF.

The chain is built from TRBV29-1 and TRBJ1-1; 7 bases map to TRBD1. The CDR3 spans 14 residues. Unmatched junction bases numbered 15, after V lost 7 bases and J lost 7 bases. CDR1 is SQVTM, CDR2 ANQGSEA, per germline. The CDR3 DNA reads as TGCAGCGCAAACACTTACAGGGGTTCGGGTGAAGCTTTCTTT. Translating it yields CSANTYRGSGEAFF.

The chain couples TRBV20-1 to TRBJ2-7; possibly TRBD1 for D (5 bases). Germline V lookup: CDR1 DFQATT, CDR2 SNEGSKA (reference sequence). CDR3 length: 13 residues. Trimming pared 3 bases from V and 5 bases from J, leaving 14 bases between. The CDR3 nucleotides are TGCAGTGCTAGTAGGGGCGCAATAGACGAGCAGTACTTC. This encodes CSASRGAIDEQYF.

V is TRBV11-2 and J is TRBJ1-1; TRBD1 is a possible D gene (6 bases). V dropped 5 bases and J dropped 2 bases, with 15 bases sitting between them. This CDR3 has 15 amino acids. Looked up from germline, CDR1 is SGHAT and CDR2 is FQNNGV. The CDR3 is CASSAGQFINTEAFF. In DNA, the CDR3 is TGTGCCAGCAGCGCAGGACAGTTTATTAACACTGAAGCTTTCTTT.

This rearrangement joins TRBV4-3 to TRBJ1-5, with D perhaps matching TRBD1 (5 bases). CDR3 length: 13 amino acids. Germline CDR1 reads LGHNA; CDR2 reads YSLEER. V shed 4 bases and J shed 3 bases, with 7 bases lying between them. DNA for the CDR3: TGCGCCAGCAGCCTGACAGTCAATCAGCCCCAGCATTTT. Protein product: CASSLTVNQPQHF.

This clone was seen once. This chain uses TRBV28 with TRBJ2-6; possible D gene TRBD2, 6 bases. Trimming took off 11 bases at V and 0 bases at J, with 8 bases between the two ends. The CDR3 runs 13 residues. Germline CDR1 and CDR2: MDHEN and SYDVKM. In DNA, the CDR3 is TGTGCCGGCGGGGTCTCTGGGGCCAACGTCCTGACTTTC. Residues: CAGGVSGANVLTF.

The chain couples TRBV18 to TRBJ1-6; 9 bases fit TRBD1. Germline CDR1 KGHSH, CDR2 LQKENI. V gave up 2 bases and J gave up 9 bases; unmatched junction bases: 2. This CDR3 comprises 14 residues. For the CDR3, the DNA is TGTGCCAGCTCACCAGAACAGGGGGCTTCACCCCTCCACTTT. Amino acids: CASSPEQGASPLHF.

Here the CDR3 reads CASSDAVLWEQYF. In nucleotides, the CDR3 is TGTGCCAGCAGTGATGCGGTCTTGTGGGAGCAGTACTTC. The genes are TRBV6-1 and TRBJ2-7; no definite D call. The CDR3 spans 13 residues. Per the germline V gene, CDR1 is MNHNS and CDR2 is SASEGT. Trimming pared 3 bases from V and 7 bases from J, leaving 13 bases between.